A selection of T cell receptor beta chains follows, all from one sample in a study of blood T cell repertoires in COVID-19. Some clones are missing from TCRdb's copy, which holds only in-frame ones; the method was immunoSEQ multiplex PCR. The table shows approximately 130,000 clones, with roughly four fifths occurring only once. The sample was PBMCs or T cells enriched from blood (not recorded which). These receptor sequences come from a man aged 25-45 years who had recovered from COVID-19. Both conserved end residues are part of each CDR3. A D gene is named only where the DNA matches it firmly. Clone size is not always given. Where it is, it says once, few, many or a class for expanded clones.

>TRBJ1-4|NA|NA|TRBV5-6
TGTGCCAGCAGGTCCGGGACACGGCCAGGATCTAATGAAAAACTGTTTTTT
CASRSGTRPGSNEKLFF
>TRBJ2-5|TRBD2|NA|TRBV29-1
TGCAGCGTACTAGGACTAGCGGGAGTGGGAGAGACCCAGTACTTC
CSVLGLAGVGETQYF
>TRBJ2-1|NA|NA|TRBV27
TGTGCCAGCAGCCCCTGGGCGGGGGCTCCCTCTCCCGAGCAGTTCTTC
CASSPWAGAPSPEQFF
>TRBJ2-7|NA|once|TRBV2
TGTGCCAGCAGTGTGGGAGGGACAACAAACGAGCAGTACTTC
CASSVGGTTNEQYF
>TRBJ1-2|NA|NA|TRBV7-9
TGTGCCAGCAGCTCAGCCCAAACAATCCCGTCCTATGGCTACACCTTC
CASSSAQTIPSYGYTF
>TRBJ2-2|NA|NA|TRBV19
TGTGCCAGCCGGCGGGGTCCTAACACCGGGGAGCTGTTTTTT
CASRRGPNTGELFF
>TRBJ1-3|TRBD1|NA|TRBV27
TGTGCCAGCAGTTTATCGATGACCCGGGACAGGAGAAACACCATATATTTT
CASSLSMTRDRRNTIYF
>TRBJ2-1|TRBD2|NA|TRBV6-5
TGTGCCAGCAGGCGGGAGGGCCTTAATGAGCAGTTCTTC
CASRREGLNEQFF
>TRBJ2-1|NA|NA|TRBV10-1
TGCGCCAGCAGTGCTAGCTCCTACAATGAGCAGTTCTTC
CASSASSYNEQFF
>TRBJ2-7|NA|NA|TRBV5-1
TGCGCCAGCACAGGGATGGTTAACGAGCAGTACTTC
CASTGMVNEQYF
>TRBJ2-5|TRBD2|NA|TRBV7-2
TGTGCCAGCAGCTTAGTTCTTGCGGGGGGGCGGGAGACCCAGTACTTC
CASSLVLAGGRETQYF
>TRBJ2-3|NA|NA|TRBV5-1
TGCGCCAGCAGACTGGAGGGAGATACGCAGTATTTT
CASRLEGDTQYF
>TRBJ1-4|NA|NA|TRBV10-3
TGTGCCATCAGGGAAGGCCTCAGGGAAAAACTGTTTTTT
CAIREGLREKLFF
>TRBJ1-6|NA|NA|TRBV30
TGTGCCTGGAGCTCCGCGGGCCTCCATAATTCACCCCTCCACTTT
CAWSSAGLHNSPLHF
>TRBJ2-1|NA|NA|TRBV29-1
TGCAGCGTTGTAAGGGTAGGGGACTCCTACAATGAGCAGTTCTTC
CSVVRVGDSYNEQFF
>TRBJ2-3|NA|few|TRBV18
TGTGCCAGCTCACCAGCAGTTAGCACAGATACGCAGTATTTT
CASSPAVSTDTQYF
>TRBJ1-2|NA|few|TRBV5-4
TGTGCCAGCAGCTTGATGGAGGGAGGGTCGTATGTCTACACCTTC
CASSLMEGGSYVYTF
>TRBJ1-5|TRBD1|NA|TRBV28
TGTGCCAGCAGTCCCTCGGACAGGGTGTATCAGCCCCAGCATTTT
CASSPSDRVYQPQHF
>TRBJ1-5|NA|NA|TRBV7-9
TGTGCCAGCAGCCAAACCCGACAGGGCAATCAGCCCCAGCATTTT
CASSQTRQGNQPQHF
>TRBJ1-2|NA|NA|TRBV5-1
TGCGCCAGCAGCGTACAGGGCTATGGCTACACCTTC
CASSVQGYGYTF
>TRBJ1-6|TRBD1|NA|TRBV10-3
TGTGCCATCAGTGAAAGGGGGACAGGGCCAAATAATTCACCCCTCCACTTT
CAISERGTGPNNSPLHF
>TRBJ1-1|NA|NA|TRBV11-2
TGTGCCAGCAGCTTAGAAGCGTACATGAACACTGAAGCTTTCTTT
CASSLEAYMNTEAFF
>TRBJ1-4|NA|NA|TRBV6-5
TGTGCCAGCAGTCCAACCCCAGGGGCGCTTGAAAAACTGTTTTTT
CASSPTPGALEKLFF
>TRBJ2-1|NA|NA|TRBV21-1
TGTGCCAGCAGCAGGGAGGAGCAGTTCTTC
CASSREEQFF
>TRBJ1-2|TRBD1|NA|TRBV5-1
TGCGCCAGCAGCTTGGAGGGGGCGCCGACAGTTCACTATGGCTACACCTTC
CASSLEGAPTVHYGYTF
>TRBJ2-1|TRBD2|NA|TRBV5-1
TGCGCCACCGGCGGGGGGGCCTACAATGAGCAGTTCTTC
CATGGGAYNEQFF
>TRBJ1-2|NA|NA|TRBV11-2
TGTGCCAGCAGCTTAGACGCTAACTATGGCTACACCTTC
CASSLDANYGYTF
>TRBJ2-2|NA|NA|TRBV5-6
TGTGCCAGCAGCTTGTTCAGGGCCGGGGAGCTGTTTTTT
CASSLFRAGELFF
>TRBJ1-5|NA|few|TRBV3-1/TRBV3-2
TGTGCCAGCAGCCAAGCGGGACAAAAAAGCAATCAGCCCCAGCATTTT
CASSQAGQKSNQPQHF
>TRBJ2-5|NA|few|TRBV11-2
TGTGCCAGCAGCTTTAGCGGGACAGCGGGGACGGAGACCCAGTACTTC
CASSFSGTAGTETQYF
>TRBJ1-4|NA|NA|TRBV19
TGTGCCAGTAGGTGGGGAGGTGGCGAAAAACTGTTTTTT
CASRWGGGEKLFF
>TRBJ2-3|TRBD2|NA|TRBV10-3
TGTGCCATCGCCCCTAGCGGGGGGGCGGGCGTTACAGATACGCAGTATTTT
CAIAPSGGAGVTDTQYF
>TRBJ2-1|TRBD1|NA|TRBV19
TGTGCCAGTAGTATAAGGGGACAGGGGGCGATCCGCTCCTACAATGAGCAGTTCTTC
CASSIRGQGAIRSYNEQFF
>TRBJ2-1|TRBD2|NA|TRBV7-9
TGTGCCAGCTCCAGGAGGGGGAGCGGGAGTTCTGATGAGCAGTTCTTC
CASSRRGSGSSDEQFF
>TRBJ1-3|NA|NA|TRBV7-8
TGTGCCAGCAGCCGAGATACAGGGTCCAGGGTCACCATATATTTT
CASSRDTGSRVTIYF
>TRBJ2-3|NA|NA|TRBV5-5
TGTGCCAGCAGCTTGGGTCCAGGGCTGGCCCCAGATACGCAGTATTTT
CASSLGPGLAPDTQYF
>TRBJ1-1|TRBD1|NA|TRBV28
TGTGCCAGCAGTTTTAAGACAGGGGGTCTAATGAACACTGAAGCTTTCTTT
CASSFKTGGLMNTEAFF
>TRBJ1-6|NA|NA|TRBV27
TGTGCCAGCAACGTCCAAGGGGGGGGTAGGGAACCCCTCCACTTT
CASNVQGGGREPLHF
>TRBJ2-5|NA|NA|TRBV12-3/TRBV12-4
TGTGCCAGCGGGGGGAGAACAGAGACCCAGTACTTC
CASGGRTETQYF
>TRBJ2-1|TRBD2|NA|TRBV5-4
TGTGCCAGCAGCTTGGACCCGACTAGCGGGAGAGGTAATGAGCAGTTCTTC
CASSLDPTSGRGNEQFF
>TRBJ1-1|NA|NA|TRBV6-5
TGTGCCAGCAGAGCCCCTTTCACTGAAGCTTTCTTT
CASRAPFTEAFF
>TRBJ2-7|TRBD2|many|TRBV6-2/TRBV6-3
TGTGCCAGCAGTTCTCGAGCGGGAGTCTACGAGCAGTACTTC
CASSSRAGVYEQYF
>TRBJ2-2|TRBD2|NA|TRBV25-1
TGTGCCAGCAGTGACGTGACTAGCGGGAGGGTCGGGGAGCTGTTTTTT
CASSDVTSGRVGELFF
>TRBJ1-1|NA|NA|TRBV6-5
TGTGCCAGCAGGACCCCGACAGTCGGGTACACTGAAGCTTTCTTT
CASRTPTVGYTEAFF
>TRBJ1-1|NA|NA|TRBV2
TGTGCCAGCAGGATCCGGGGTGAATATACTGAAGCTTTCTTT
CASRIRGEYTEAFF
>TRBJ1-2|TRBD1|NA|TRBV29-1
TGCAGCGTTAGAGGGACAGACTATGGCTACACCTTC
CSVRGTDYGYTF
>TRBJ1-2|NA|NA|TRBV7-9
TGTGCCAGCAGCTTGGTAATTGAGCCGGACTATGGCTACACCTTC
CASSLVIEPDYGYTF
>TRBJ2-7|TRBD1|NA|TRBV29-1
TGCAGCGTCTCACAGGGGTCGTACGAGCAGTACTTC
CSVSQGSYEQYF
>TRBJ2-2|NA|NA|TRBV3-1/TRBV3-2
TGTGCCAGCAGCCAAGTACTACAGGTCTACACCGGGGAGCTGTTTTTT
CASSQVLQVYTGELFF